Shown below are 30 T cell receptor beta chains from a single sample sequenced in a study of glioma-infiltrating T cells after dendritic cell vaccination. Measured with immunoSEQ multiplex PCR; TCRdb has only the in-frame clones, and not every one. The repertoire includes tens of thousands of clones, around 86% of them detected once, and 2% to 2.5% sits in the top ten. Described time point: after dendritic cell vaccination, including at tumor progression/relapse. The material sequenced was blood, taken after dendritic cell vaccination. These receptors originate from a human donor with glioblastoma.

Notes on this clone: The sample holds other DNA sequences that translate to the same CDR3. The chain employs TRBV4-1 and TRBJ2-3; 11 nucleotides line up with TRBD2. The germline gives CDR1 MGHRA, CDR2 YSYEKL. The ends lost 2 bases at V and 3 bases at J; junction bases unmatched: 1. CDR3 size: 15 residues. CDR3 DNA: TGCGCCAGCAGCCAACTAGCGGGGGGTACAGATACGCAGTATTTT. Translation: CASSQLAGGTDTQYF.

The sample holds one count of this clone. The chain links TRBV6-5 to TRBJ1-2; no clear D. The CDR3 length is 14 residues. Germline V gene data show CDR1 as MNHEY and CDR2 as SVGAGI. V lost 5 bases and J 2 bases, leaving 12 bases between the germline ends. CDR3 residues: CASSTGLLNYGYTF. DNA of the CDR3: TGTGCCAGCAGTACCGGACTGCTGAACTATGGCTACACCTTC.

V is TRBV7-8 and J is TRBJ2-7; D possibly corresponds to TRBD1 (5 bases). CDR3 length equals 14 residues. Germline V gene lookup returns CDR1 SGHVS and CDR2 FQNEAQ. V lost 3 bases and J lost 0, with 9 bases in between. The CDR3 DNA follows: TGTGCCAGCAGCTTCCTCGACAGCTCCTACGAGCAGTACTTC. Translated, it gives CASSFLDSSYEQYF.

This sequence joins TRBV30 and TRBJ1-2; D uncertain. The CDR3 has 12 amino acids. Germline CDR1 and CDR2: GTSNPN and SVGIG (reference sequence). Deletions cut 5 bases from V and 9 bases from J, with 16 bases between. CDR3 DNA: TGTGCCTGGTGGGAGGGAGTTCCAAGCTACACCTTC. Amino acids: CAWWEGVPSYTF.

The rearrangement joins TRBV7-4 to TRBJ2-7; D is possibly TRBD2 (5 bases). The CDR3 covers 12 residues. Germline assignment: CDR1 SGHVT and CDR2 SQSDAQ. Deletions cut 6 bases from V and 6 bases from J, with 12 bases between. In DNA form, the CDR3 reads TGTGCCAGCAGTTGGAGGAGGAGCGAGCAGTACTTC. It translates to CASSWRRSEQYF.

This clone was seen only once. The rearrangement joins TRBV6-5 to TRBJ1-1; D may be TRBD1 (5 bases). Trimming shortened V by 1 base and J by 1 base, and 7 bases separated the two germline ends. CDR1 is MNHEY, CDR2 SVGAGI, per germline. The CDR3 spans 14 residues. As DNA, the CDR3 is TGTGCCAGCAGTTACTTGGGGGGGAACACTGAAGCTTTCTTT. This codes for CASSYLGGNTEAFF.

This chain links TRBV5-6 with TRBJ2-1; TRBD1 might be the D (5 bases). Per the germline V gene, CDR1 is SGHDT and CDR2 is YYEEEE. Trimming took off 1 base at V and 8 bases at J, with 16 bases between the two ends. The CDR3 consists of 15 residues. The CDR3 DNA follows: TGTGCCAGCAGCTTGTATGACCCAGGGTTAGATGAGCAGTTCTTC. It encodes CASSLYDPGLDEQFF.

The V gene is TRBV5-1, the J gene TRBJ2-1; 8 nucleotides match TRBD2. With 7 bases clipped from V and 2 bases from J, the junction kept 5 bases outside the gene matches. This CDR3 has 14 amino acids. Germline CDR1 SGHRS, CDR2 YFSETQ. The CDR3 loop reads CASRSGGAYNEQFF. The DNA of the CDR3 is TGCGCCAGCCGTTCCGGGGGGGCCTACAATGAGCAGTTCTTC.

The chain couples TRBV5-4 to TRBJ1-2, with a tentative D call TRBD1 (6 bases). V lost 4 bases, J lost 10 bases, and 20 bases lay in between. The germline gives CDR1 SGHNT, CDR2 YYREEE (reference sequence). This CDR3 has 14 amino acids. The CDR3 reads CASSPTGGRSSYTF. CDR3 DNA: TGTGCCAGCAGCCCGACGGGGGGCAGGAGTTCCTACACCTTC.

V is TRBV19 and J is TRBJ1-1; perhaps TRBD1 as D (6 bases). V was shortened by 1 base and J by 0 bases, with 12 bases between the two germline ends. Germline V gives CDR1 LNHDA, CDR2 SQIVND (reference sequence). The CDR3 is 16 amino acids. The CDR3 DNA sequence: TGTGCCAGTAGTATAGCCACAGGGTCCTTGAACACTGAAGCTTTCTTT. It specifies CASSIATGSLNTEAFF.

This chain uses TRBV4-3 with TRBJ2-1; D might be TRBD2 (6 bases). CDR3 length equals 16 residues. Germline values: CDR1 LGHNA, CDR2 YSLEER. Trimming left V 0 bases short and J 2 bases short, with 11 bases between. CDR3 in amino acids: CASSQDVAGPYNEQFF. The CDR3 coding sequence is TGCGCCAGCAGCCAAGACGTGGCGGGGCCCTACAATGAGCAGTTCTTC.

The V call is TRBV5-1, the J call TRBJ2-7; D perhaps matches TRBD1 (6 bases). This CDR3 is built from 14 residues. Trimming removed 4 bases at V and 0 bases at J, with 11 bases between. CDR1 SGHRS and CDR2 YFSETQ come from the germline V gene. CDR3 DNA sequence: TGCGCCAGCAGCCTACAGGGAATCTCCTACGAGCAGTACTTC. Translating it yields CASSLQGISYEQYF.

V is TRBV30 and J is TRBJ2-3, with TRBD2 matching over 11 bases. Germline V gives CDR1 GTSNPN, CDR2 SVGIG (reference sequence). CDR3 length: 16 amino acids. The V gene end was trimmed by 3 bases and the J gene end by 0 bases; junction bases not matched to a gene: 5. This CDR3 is CAWSPRLAGSTDTQYF. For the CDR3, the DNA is TGTGCCTGGAGCCCCCGACTAGCGGGGAGCACAGATACGCAGTATTTT.

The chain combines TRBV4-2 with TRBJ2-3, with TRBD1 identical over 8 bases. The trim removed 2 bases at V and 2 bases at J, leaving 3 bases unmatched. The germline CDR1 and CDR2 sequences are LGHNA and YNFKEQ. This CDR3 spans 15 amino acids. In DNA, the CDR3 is TGTGCCAGCAGCCAATCGACAGGGGTCACAGATACGCAGTATTTT. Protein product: CASSQSTGVTDTQYF.

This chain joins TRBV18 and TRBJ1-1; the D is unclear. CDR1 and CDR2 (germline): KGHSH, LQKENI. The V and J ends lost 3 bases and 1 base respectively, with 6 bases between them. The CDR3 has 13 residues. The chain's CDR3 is CASSPTPNTEAFF. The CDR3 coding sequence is TGTGCCAGCTCACCCACACCGAACACTGAAGCTTTCTTT.

CDR3 coding DNA: TGCGCCAGCAGCATCGAACCGGTGGATGGCTACACCTTC. This codes for CASSIEPVDGYTF. This chain uses TRBV5-1 with TRBJ1-2; D gene unclear. Trimming cost V 4 bases and J 6 bases, with 13 bases left between them. The germline gives CDR1 SGHRS, CDR2 YFSETQ. This CDR3 comprises 13 residues. Using reference TRBV5-1 and TRBJ1-2 for the parts outside the CDR3, the full variable domain is KAGVTQTPRYLIKTRGQQVTLSCSPISGHRSVSWYQQTPGQGLQFLFEYFSETQRNKGNFPGRFSGRQFSNSRSEMNVSTLELGDSALYLCASSIEPVDGYTFGSGTRLTVV.

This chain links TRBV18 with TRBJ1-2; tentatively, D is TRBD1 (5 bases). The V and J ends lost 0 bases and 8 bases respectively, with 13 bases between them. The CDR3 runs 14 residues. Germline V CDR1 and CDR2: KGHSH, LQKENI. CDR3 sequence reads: CASSPPGDFPGYTF. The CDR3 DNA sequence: TGTGCCAGCTCACCACCGGGGGACTTCCCAGGCTACACCTTC.

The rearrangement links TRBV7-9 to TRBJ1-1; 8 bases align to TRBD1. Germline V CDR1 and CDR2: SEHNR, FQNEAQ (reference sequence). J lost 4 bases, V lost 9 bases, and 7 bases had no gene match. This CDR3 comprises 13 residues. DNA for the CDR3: TGTGCCAGACTGGGACAGGCTGGCACTGAAGCTTTCTTT. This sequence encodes CARLGQAGTEAFF.

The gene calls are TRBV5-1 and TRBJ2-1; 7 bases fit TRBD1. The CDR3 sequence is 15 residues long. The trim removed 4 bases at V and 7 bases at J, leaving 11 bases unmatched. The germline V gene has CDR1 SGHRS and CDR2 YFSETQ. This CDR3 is CASSLTGESRNEQFF. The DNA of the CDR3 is TGCGCCAGCAGCCTCACAGGGGAGTCTAGGAATGAGCAGTTCTTC. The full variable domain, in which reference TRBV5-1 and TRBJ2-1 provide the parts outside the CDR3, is KAGVTQTPRYLIKTRGQQVTLSCSPISGHRSVSWYQQTPGQGLQFLFEYFSETQRNKGNFPGRFSGRQFSNSRSEMNVSTLELGDSALYLCASSLTGESRNEQFFGPGTRLTVL.

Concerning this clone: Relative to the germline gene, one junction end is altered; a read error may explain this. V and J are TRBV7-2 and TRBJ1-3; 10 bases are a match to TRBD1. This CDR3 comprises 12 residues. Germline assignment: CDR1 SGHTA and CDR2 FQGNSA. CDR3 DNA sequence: TGTGCCAGCAGCTTATCTGGACAGGGGGTGCATTTT. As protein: CASSLSGQGVHF.

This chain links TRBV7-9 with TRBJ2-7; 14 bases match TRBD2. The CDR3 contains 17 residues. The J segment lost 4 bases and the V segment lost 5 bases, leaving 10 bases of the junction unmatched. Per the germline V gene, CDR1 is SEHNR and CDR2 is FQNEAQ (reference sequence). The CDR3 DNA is TGTGCCAGCAGCACCGGGACTAGCGGGAGAGTTGGGTACGAGCAGTACTTC. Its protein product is CASSTGTSGRVGYEQYF.

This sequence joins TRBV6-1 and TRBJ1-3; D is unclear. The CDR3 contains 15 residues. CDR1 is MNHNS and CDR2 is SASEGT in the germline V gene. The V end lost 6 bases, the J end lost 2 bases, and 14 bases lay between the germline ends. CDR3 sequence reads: CASSPGGEAGNTIYF. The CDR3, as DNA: TGTGCCAGCAGCCCCGGCGGGGAGGCTGGAAACACCATATATTTT.

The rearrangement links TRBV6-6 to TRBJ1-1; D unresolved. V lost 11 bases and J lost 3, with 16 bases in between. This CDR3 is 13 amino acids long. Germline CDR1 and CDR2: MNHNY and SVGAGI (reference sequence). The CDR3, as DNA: TGTGCCTCGACGAGGGTTGGGGACACTGAAGCTTTCTTT. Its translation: CASTRVGDTEAFF.

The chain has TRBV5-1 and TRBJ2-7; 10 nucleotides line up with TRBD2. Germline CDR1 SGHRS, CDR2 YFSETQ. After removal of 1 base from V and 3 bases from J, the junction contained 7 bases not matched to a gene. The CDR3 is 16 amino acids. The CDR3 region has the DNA TGCGCCAGCAGCTTGAAAAGGGCTAGCGGGAGCTACGAGCAGTACTTC. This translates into CASSLKRASGSYEQYF.

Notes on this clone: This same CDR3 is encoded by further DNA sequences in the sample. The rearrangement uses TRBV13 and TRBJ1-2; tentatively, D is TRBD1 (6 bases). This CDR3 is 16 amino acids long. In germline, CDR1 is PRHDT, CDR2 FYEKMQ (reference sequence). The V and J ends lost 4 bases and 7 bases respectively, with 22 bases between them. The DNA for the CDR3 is TGTGCCAGCAGCTCCTACTCGGGACAAGGGCCGGGTGGCTACACCTTC. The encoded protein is CASSSYSGQGPGGYTF.

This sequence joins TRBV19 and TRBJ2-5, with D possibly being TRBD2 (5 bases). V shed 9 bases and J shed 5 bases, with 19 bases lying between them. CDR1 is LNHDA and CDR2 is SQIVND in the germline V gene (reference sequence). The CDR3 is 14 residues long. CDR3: CASAPSGRRETQYF. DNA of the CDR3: TGTGCCAGCGCCCCTTCCGGGCGGAGGGAGACCCAGTACTTC.

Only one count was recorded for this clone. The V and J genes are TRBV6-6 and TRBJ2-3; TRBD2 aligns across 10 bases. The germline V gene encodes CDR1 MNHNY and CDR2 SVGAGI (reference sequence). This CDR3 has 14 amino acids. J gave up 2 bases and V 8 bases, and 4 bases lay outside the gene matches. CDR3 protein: CASALAGDTDTQYF. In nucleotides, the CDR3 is TGTGCCAGCGCCCTAGCGGGGGACACAGATACGCAGTATTTT.

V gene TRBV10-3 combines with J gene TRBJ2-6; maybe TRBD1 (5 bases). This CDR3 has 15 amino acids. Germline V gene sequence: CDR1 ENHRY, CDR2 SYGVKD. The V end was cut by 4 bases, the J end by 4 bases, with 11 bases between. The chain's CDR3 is CAISASGSGANVLTF. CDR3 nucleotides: TGTGCCATCAGTGCCTCAGGGTCCGGGGCCAACGTCCTGACTTTC.

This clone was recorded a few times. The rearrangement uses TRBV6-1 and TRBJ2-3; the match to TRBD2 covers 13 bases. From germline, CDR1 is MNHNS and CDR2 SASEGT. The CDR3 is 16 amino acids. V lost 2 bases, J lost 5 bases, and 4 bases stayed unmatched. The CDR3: CASSETLAGGIDTQYF. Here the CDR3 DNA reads TGTGCCAGCAGTGAAACACTAGCGGGGGGGATAGATACGCAGTATTTT.

The CDR3 nucleotides are TGCGCCAGCAGCTCGGTCCCGGGGACTAGCGGGTACAATGAGCAGTTCTTC. As protein: CASSSVPGTSGYNEQFF. This chain links TRBV5-1 with TRBJ2-1; 12 nucleotides match TRBD2. The CDR3 has 17 amino acids. V was pared by 3 bases and J by 4 bases, with 8 bases of the junction left unmatched. The germline V gene encodes CDR1 SGHRS and CDR2 YFSETQ.